The 30 T cell receptor beta chains below come from one sample, sequenced in a study of identical twins. TCRdb reprocessed the 5' RACE reads with MiXCR, giving one entry per CDR3 protein. The sample has 520,000 or so distinct CDR3 sequences; less than 25% are singletons. The sample was also reused in another study, on T cells expressing NK-cell markers.

Sequencing was carried out using CD4+ T cells sorted from blood. The receptor source for this set is a woman in her late teens or twenties in good health.

This clonotype was counted ten times or more. The genes are TRBV20-1 and TRBJ2-1; 7 bases are a match to TRBD2. CDR1 DFQATT and CDR2 SNEGSKA come from the germline V gene (reference sequence). The CDR3 spans 12 residues. The CDR3 sequence is CGSGETNNEQFF. The DNA of the CDR3 is TGCGGGAGCGGGGAAACAAACAATGAGCAGTTCTTC.

This clonotype has a handful of counts. The chain carries TRBV20-1 and TRBJ1-6; D ambiguous. There are 11 residues in the CDR3. Trimming stripped 5 bases from V and 11 bases from J, with 10 bases between. The germline V gene encodes CDR1 DFQATT and CDR2 SNEGSKA (reference sequence). The CDR3 protein is CSASNGTPLHF. DNA for the CDR3: TGCAGTGCTTCGAATGGAACACCCCTCCACTTT.

This chain joins TRBV29-1 and TRBJ1-1; 7 nucleotides match TRBD1. The length of the CDR3 is 12 residues. Germline CDR1 SQVTM, CDR2 ANQGSEA. The V segment lost 5 bases and the J segment 5 bases; nucleotides outside the gene matches: 5. CDR3 DNA sequence: TGCAGCGTTAGACAGGGCAGAACTGAAGCTTTCTTT. Protein: CSVRQGRTEAFF.

J is TRBJ1-1 and V is TRBV20-1; perhaps TRBD1 as D (5 bases). Germline CDR1 DFQATT, CDR2 SNEGSKA (reference sequence). The germline V and J ends were trimmed by 6 bases and 1 base, with 21 bases remaining between them. This CDR3 contains 16 residues. DNA of the CDR3: TGCAGTGCCCTAGGGGTTTCTCTAGGTCGGAACACTGAAGCTTTCTTT. Protein: CSALGVSLGRNTEAFF.

CDR3 sequence: CASSLRSSTARTRGYTF. CDR3 coding DNA: TGTGCCAGCAGCCTTAGATCATCCACAGCTCGTACGCGTGGCTACACCTTC. The chain is built from TRBV7-8 and TRBJ1-2; D is uncertain. Germline-derived CDR1 and CDR2 are SGHVS and FQNEAQ. V was trimmed by 5 bases and J by 7 bases, leaving 26 bases between them. The CDR3 is 17 amino acids.

V gene TRBV29-1 combines with J gene TRBJ2-7; D tentatively fits TRBD1 or TRBD2 (5 bases each). The CDR3 totals 15 residues. Trimming shortened V by 6 bases and J by 7 bases, and 25 bases separated the two germline ends. Per germline, CDR1 SQVTM and CDR2 ANQGSEA. CDR3: CSVAASGTLALEQYF. In DNA, the CDR3 is TGCAGCGTGGCGGCGTCCGGGACCCTCGCGTTGGAGCAGTACTTC.

The V gene is TRBV27, the J gene TRBJ1-3; D may be TRBD1 (5 bases). The V gene's germline CDR1 is MNHEY and CDR2 SMNVEV (reference sequence). This CDR3 is built from 13 residues. Trimming pared 5 bases from V and 4 bases from J, leaving 9 bases between. CDR3 protein: CASSLRQGNTIYF. In DNA, the CDR3 is TGTGCCAGCAGTCTAAGACAGGGAAACACCATATATTTT.

This clonotype occurred many times. This sequence joins TRBV20-1 and TRBJ2-5, with a possible D match to TRBD2 (6 bases). Germline CDR1 is DFQATT and CDR2 is SNEGSKA (reference sequence). The CDR3 totals 12 residues. V was cut by 4 bases and J by 2 bases, with 8 bases left in between. The CDR3 DNA reads as TGCAGTGCTATGCGGGGTCAAGAGACCCAGTACTTC. It specifies CSAMRGQETQYF.

This rearrangement joins TRBV6-5 to TRBJ2-2, with TRBD1 identical over 8 bases. CDR3 size: 14 residues. Germline V gives CDR1 MNHEY, CDR2 SVGAGI. Trimming removed 1 base from V and 6 bases from J; junction bases left unmatched: 1. The CDR3 nucleotides are TGTGCCAGCAGTTACTTGACAGGGGCCGGGGAGCTGTTTTTT. It encodes CASSYLTGAGELFF.

This clonotype was found a few times. As DNA, the CDR3 is TGCGCCAGCGGGGTCGGTAACGACGAGCAGTACTTC. Translation gives CASGVGNDEQYF. The chain is built from TRBV5-1 and TRBJ2-7, with no clear D. CDR1 and CDR2 (germline): SGHRS, YFSETQ. The CDR3 contains 12 residues. V lost 7 bases and J lost 5, with 13 bases in between.

The rearrangement joins TRBV6-1 to TRBJ2-2; D may be TRBD2 (6 bases). Germline values: CDR1 MNHNS, CDR2 SASEGT. The CDR3 contains 16 residues. V lost 6 bases, J lost 4 bases, and 18 bases lay in between. CDR3 DNA sequence: TGTGCCAGCAGCTCCCGGGGGTCCTGGGGCACCGGGGAGCTGTTTTTT. Translated, it gives CASSSRGSWGTGELFF.

This rearrangement joins TRBV10-3 to TRBJ2-7, with 9 positions matching TRBD2. The CDR3 is 13 amino acids. V trimming: 8 bases; J trimming: 1 base; junction bases outside the gene matches: 3. Germline CDR1 ENHRY, CDR2 SYGVKD. The DNA of the CDR3 is TGTGCCATCTTAGCGGGAGTATCCTACGAGCAGTACTTC. Translation: CAILAGVSYEQYF.

V usage is TRBV12-3 or TRBV12-4 and J usage is TRBJ2-1, with 9 bases matching TRBD2. Trimming removed 11 bases from V and 0 bases from J; junction bases left unmatched: 17. This CDR3 spans 18 amino acids. The CDR3 coding sequence is TGTGCCTTCAGCCGTGGATTAGCGGGAGTTAGCTCCTACAATGAGCAGTTCTTC. Amino acid sequence: CAFSRGLAGVSSYNEQFF.

In this sample, this clonotype turned up a few times. The genes are TRBV2 and TRBJ2-1; D is ambiguous. Germline V gives CDR1 SNHLY, CDR2 FYNNEI. CDR3 size: 14 residues. V dropped 5 bases and J dropped 7 bases, with 15 bases sitting between them. The CDR3 sequence is CASSPETGLNEQFF. The CDR3 region has the DNA TGTGCCAGCAGTCCGGAGACGGGTTTGAATGAGCAGTTCTTC.

This clonotype turned up a few times. The chain carries TRBV12-3 or TRBV12-4 and TRBJ1-6; D is possibly TRBD1 (5 bases). This CDR3 has 14 residues. V gave up 3 bases and J gave up 14 bases, with 17 bases separating them. The CDR3 DNA is TGTGCCAGCAGTTTTGCGGAGGGGACCTTCACCCTCCACTTT. This encodes CASSFAEGTFTLHF.

The rearrangement joins TRBV20-1 to TRBJ2-5, with 10 bases lining up with TRBD2. CDR3 size: 12 residues. Germline lookup yields CDR1 DFQATT and CDR2 SNEGSKA (reference sequence). The V and J ends lost 7 bases and 5 bases, in that order; junction bases with no gene match: 4. CDR3 sequence: CSVLAGVETQYF. The CDR3 DNA reads TGCAGTGTCCTAGCGGGAGTTGAGACCCAGTACTTC.

This clonotype turned up a few times. The chain employs TRBV20-1 and TRBJ2-3, with 11 bases identical to TRBD2. Germline assignment: CDR1 DFQATT and CDR2 SNEGSKA (reference sequence). Trimming at V came to 6 bases and at J to 5 bases, leaving 13 bases not matched to a gene. The CDR3 extends over 16 amino acids. The CDR3 DNA follows: TGCAGTGCCGGGGGGCTAGCGGGAGGACTAGGAGATACGCAGTATTTT. This gives the protein CSAGGLAGGLGDTQYF.

This clonotype has a handful of counts. V is TRBV6-2 or TRBV6-3 and J is TRBJ2-1, with D hard to call. This CDR3 has 12 residues. V gave up 2 bases and J gave up 8 bases, with 7 bases separating them. Germline loops: CDR1 MNHEY, CDR2 SVGEGT. CDR3 sequence (DNA): TGTGCCAGCAGTTACCGGGTTCATGAGCAGTTCTTC. Amino acids: CASSYRVHEQFF.

This sequence joins TRBV10-3 and TRBJ1-1; D is unresolved. The germline V gene encodes CDR1 ENHRY and CDR2 SYGVKD. This CDR3 is 15 amino acids long. V was cut by 2 bases and J by 1 base, with 11 bases left in between. The CDR3 DNA reads TGTGCCATCAGTGAGGCTCGGGGAGGGAACACTGAAGCTTTCTTT. Its protein is CAISEARGGNTEAFF.

Ten or more counts support this clonotype. The V gene is TRBV20-1, the J gene TRBJ2-3; maybe TRBD1 (6 bases). Germline CDR1 and CDR2: DFQATT and SNEGSKA (reference sequence). The CDR3 extends over 15 amino acids. V lost 5 bases to trimming and J lost 1 base, with 16 bases between them. CDR3 nucleotide sequence: TGCAGTGCTGAAAGCAGGGGCCGGGGCACAGATACGCAGTATTTT. Translation gives CSAESRGRGTDTQYF.

The V gene is TRBV10-3, the J gene TRBJ2-7; D is unresolved. CDR1 is ENHRY, CDR2 SYGVKD, per germline. Trimming removed 3 bases at V and 2 bases at J, with 11 bases between. The CDR3 contains 14 residues. In DNA form, the CDR3 reads TGTGCCATCAGTGAAACGGAGACTCCCTACGAGCAGTACTTC. Protein sequence: CAISETETPYEQYF.

This chain uses TRBV7-2 with TRBJ1-2, with unresolved D. Germline V gene lookup returns CDR1 SGHTA and CDR2 FQGNSA. The CDR3 totals 11 residues. V lost 1 base and J 9 bases, leaving 6 bases between the germline ends. CDR3 residues: CASSLVMRYTF. CDR3 DNA sequence: TGTGCCAGCAGCTTAGTTATGCGCTACACCTTC.

This clonotype was recorded a few times. The chain carries TRBV12-3 or TRBV12-4 and TRBJ2-7, with D unresolved. Trimming left V 1 base short and J 5 bases short, with 9 bases between. This CDR3 is 13 amino acids long. The CDR3 bases are TGTGCCAGCAGTTTAGGGTACAGCCACGAGCAGTACTTC. It translates to CASSLGYSHEQYF.

Many counts were recorded for this clonotype. V is TRBV7-9 and J is TRBJ1-2; D is ambiguous. V lost 4 bases to trimming and J lost 1 base, with 19 bases between them. Germline assignment: CDR1 SEHNR and CDR2 FQNEAQ (reference sequence). This CDR3 has 17 residues. CDR3 nucleotide sequence: TGTGCCAGCAGCTATCCGAAAACCGGTCGAATTAACTATGGCTACACCTTC. It translates to CASSYPKTGRINYGYTF. Drawing the rest from reference TRBV7-9 and TRBJ1-2, the complete variable domain is DTGVSQNPRHKITKRGQNVTFRCDPISEHNRLYWYRQTLGQGPEFLTYFQNEAQLEKSRLLSDRFSAERPKGSFSTLEIQRTEQGDSAMYLCASSYPKTGRINYGYTFGSGTRLTVV.

This clonotype was counted at least ten times. The gene calls are TRBV7-2 and TRBJ2-1; TRBD2 matches 9 bases. The CDR3 is 14 residues long. Germline CDR1 SGHTA, CDR2 FQGNSA. With 7 bases clipped from V and 1 base from J, the junction kept 2 bases outside the gene matches. The CDR3, as DNA: TGTGCCAGCAAGAGCGGGGGGTCCTACAATGAGCAGTTCTTC. It encodes CASKSGGSYNEQFF.

J is TRBJ1-1 and V is TRBV7-9, with 8 bases lining up with TRBD1. V lost 2 bases to trimming and J lost 5 bases; unmatched junction nucleotides: 4. Germline CDR1 reads SEHNR; CDR2 reads FQNEAQ (reference sequence). The CDR3 spans 14 residues. The CDR3 region is CASSLPQGATEAFF. CDR3 nucleotide sequence: TGTGCCAGCAGCTTACCCCAGGGGGCGACTGAAGCTTTCTTT.

A few counts support this clonotype. This chain connects TRBV5-1 to TRBJ1-5; 7 bases are shared with TRBD1. The CDR3 spans 14 residues. The V gene end was trimmed by 4 bases and the J gene end by 4 bases; junction bases not matched to a gene: 5. From germline, CDR1 is SGHRS and CDR2 YFSETQ. The CDR3: CASSTGARNQPQHF. The CDR3 DNA is TGCGCCAGCAGCACAGGGGCACGGAATCAGCCCCAGCATTTT.

V is TRBV7-9 and J is TRBJ2-3; 7 positions match TRBD1. Germline CDR1 SEHNR, CDR2 FQNEAQ (reference sequence). V was pared by 4 bases and J by 0 bases, with 4 bases of the junction left unmatched. The length of the CDR3 is 15 residues. CDR3 nucleotides: TGTGCCAGCAGCTCGCAGGGGGTCAGCACAGATACGCAGTATTTT. Protein: CASSSQGVSTDTQYF.

This clonotype was recorded at least ten times. This chain connects TRBV5-1 to TRBJ2-1, with TRBD2 identical over 16 bases. CDR3 length: 15 amino acids. Per the germline V gene, CDR1 is SGHRS and CDR2 is YFSETQ. After removal of 4 bases from V and 7 bases from J, the junction contained 2 bases not matched to a gene. This chain's CDR3 is CASSPGLAGGNEQFF. In DNA, the CDR3 is TGCGCCAGCAGCCCGGGACTAGCGGGGGGGAATGAGCAGTTCTTC.

This rearrangement joins TRBV9 to TRBJ2-3; TRBD2 matches at 9 bases. The CDR3 has 16 amino acids. The V and J ends lost 0 bases and 6 bases, in that order; junction bases with no gene match: 8. From germline, CDR1 is SGDLS and CDR2 YYNGEE. The CDR3 here is CASSVVNSGSVDTQYF. CDR3 nucleotide sequence: TGTGCCAGCAGCGTAGTAAATAGCGGGAGTGTGGATACGCAGTATTTT.